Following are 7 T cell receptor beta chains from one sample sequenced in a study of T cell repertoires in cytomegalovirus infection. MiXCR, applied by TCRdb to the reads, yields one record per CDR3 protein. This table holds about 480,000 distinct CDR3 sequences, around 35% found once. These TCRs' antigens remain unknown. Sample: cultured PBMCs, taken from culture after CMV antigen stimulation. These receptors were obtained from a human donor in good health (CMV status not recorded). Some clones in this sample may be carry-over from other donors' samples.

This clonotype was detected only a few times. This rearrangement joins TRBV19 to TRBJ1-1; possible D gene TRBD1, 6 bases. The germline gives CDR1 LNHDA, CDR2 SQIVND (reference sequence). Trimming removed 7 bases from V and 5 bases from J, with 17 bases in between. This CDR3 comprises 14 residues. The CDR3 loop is CASITRGVGTEAFF. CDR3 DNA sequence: TGTGCCAGTATTACCAGGGGAGTGGGGACTGAAGCTTTCTTT.

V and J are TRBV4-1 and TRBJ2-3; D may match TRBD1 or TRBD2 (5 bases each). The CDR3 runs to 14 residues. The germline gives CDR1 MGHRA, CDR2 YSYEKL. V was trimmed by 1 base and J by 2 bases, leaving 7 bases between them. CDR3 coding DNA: TGCGCCAGCAGCCAAGGGGACCACACAGATACGCAGTATTTT. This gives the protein CASSQGDHTDTQYF.

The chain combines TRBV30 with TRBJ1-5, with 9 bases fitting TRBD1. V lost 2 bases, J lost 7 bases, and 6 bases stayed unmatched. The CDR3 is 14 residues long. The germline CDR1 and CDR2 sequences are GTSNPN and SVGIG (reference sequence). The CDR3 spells CAWSRDRDRQPQHF. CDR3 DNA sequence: TGTGCCTGGAGTCGGGACAGGGATCGGCAGCCCCAGCATTTT.

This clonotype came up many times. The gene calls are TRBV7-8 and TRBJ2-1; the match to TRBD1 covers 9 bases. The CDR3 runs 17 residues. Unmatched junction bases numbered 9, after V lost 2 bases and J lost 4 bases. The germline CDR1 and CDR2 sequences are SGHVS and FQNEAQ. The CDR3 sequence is CASSLFAGTGLYNEQFF. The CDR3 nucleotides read TGTGCCAGCAGCTTATTTGCGGGGACAGGGTTGTACAATGAGCAGTTCTTC.

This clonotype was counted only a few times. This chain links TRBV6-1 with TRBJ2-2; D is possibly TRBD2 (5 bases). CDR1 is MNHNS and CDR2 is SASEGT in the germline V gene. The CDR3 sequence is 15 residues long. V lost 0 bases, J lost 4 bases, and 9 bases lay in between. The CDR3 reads CASSEAASPTGELFF. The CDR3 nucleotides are TGTGCCAGCAGTGAAGCAGCTAGCCCCACCGGGGAGCTGTTTTTT.

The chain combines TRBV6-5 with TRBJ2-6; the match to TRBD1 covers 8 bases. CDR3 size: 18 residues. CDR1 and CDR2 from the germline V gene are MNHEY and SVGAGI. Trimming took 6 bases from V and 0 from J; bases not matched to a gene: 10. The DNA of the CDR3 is TGTGCCAGCAGCCCGGACAGGGAGACCTTCTCTGGGGCCAACGTCCTGACTTTC. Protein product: CASSPDRETFSGANVLTF.

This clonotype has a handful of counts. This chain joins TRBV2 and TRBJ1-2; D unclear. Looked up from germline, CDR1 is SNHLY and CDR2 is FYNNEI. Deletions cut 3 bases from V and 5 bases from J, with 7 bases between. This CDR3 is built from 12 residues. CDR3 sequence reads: CASSDTVYGYTF. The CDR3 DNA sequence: TGTGCCAGCAGTGATACAGTTTATGGCTACACCTTC.